The T cell receptor (beta chain) described here comes from a study of blood T cell repertoires in COVID-19. TCRdb's table, derived via immunoSEQ multiplex PCR, lists solely in-frame clones and lacks some. The repertoire consists of tens of thousands of clones, with approximately 90% occurring once and the leading ten covering over 15%. Patients at the Seattle site were enrolled during active infection and followed longitudinally. The CDR3 sequence is 18 residues long. Germline CDR1 SGHTA, CDR2 FQGNSA. Losses at the gene ends were 5 bases for V and 1 base for J; bases not matched to a gene: 17. This clone has more than one count but fewer than ten.

This chain links TRBV7-2 with TRBJ2-7; 7 positions match TRBD2. Material for sequencing was peripheral blood. The TCR sequence derives from a woman aged 60 to 75 with COVID-19, enrolled during active disease. The CDR3: CASSPLDGGGIGSYEQYF. CDR3 nucleotides: TGTGCCAGCAGCCCCCTTGATGGGGGAGGGATTGGTTCCTACGAGCAGTACTTC.